This T cell receptor (beta chain) was found in a study of T cells in Graves' hyperthyroidism and ophthalmopathy. The study's findings and limits: Prediction of ophthalmopathy progression came a median approximately 6 months pre-onset. A model using 13 V-J features told ophthalmopathy apart from stable hyperthyroidism.

Amplification yielded TCR beta CDR3 regions, with RNA transcripts as the source. The TCR CDR3 was amplified in a first-round RT-PCR using the HTBI primer set. Using its own MiXCR run on the multiplex PCR reads, TCRdb lists one record per CDR3 protein. The table has 40,000 to 60,000 distinct CDR3 sequences, about 54% seen once. Comment on this clonotype: Its antigen is still unknown.

Losses at the gene ends were 8 bases for V and 7 bases for J; bases not matched to a gene: 16. Germline V CDR1 and CDR2: SNHLY, FYNNEI. This CDR3 is 16 amino acids long. This receptor was taken from a young man with Graves' hyperthyroidism. Sequencing was performed on peripheral blood or thyroid tissue (not recorded which). V is TRBV2 and J is TRBJ1-1; 10 bases align to TRBD1. This CDR3 is CASSPTTTGGHGEAFF. CDR3 DNA: TGTGCCAGCTCACCGACTACGACAGGGGGCCATGGTGAAGCTTTCTTT.